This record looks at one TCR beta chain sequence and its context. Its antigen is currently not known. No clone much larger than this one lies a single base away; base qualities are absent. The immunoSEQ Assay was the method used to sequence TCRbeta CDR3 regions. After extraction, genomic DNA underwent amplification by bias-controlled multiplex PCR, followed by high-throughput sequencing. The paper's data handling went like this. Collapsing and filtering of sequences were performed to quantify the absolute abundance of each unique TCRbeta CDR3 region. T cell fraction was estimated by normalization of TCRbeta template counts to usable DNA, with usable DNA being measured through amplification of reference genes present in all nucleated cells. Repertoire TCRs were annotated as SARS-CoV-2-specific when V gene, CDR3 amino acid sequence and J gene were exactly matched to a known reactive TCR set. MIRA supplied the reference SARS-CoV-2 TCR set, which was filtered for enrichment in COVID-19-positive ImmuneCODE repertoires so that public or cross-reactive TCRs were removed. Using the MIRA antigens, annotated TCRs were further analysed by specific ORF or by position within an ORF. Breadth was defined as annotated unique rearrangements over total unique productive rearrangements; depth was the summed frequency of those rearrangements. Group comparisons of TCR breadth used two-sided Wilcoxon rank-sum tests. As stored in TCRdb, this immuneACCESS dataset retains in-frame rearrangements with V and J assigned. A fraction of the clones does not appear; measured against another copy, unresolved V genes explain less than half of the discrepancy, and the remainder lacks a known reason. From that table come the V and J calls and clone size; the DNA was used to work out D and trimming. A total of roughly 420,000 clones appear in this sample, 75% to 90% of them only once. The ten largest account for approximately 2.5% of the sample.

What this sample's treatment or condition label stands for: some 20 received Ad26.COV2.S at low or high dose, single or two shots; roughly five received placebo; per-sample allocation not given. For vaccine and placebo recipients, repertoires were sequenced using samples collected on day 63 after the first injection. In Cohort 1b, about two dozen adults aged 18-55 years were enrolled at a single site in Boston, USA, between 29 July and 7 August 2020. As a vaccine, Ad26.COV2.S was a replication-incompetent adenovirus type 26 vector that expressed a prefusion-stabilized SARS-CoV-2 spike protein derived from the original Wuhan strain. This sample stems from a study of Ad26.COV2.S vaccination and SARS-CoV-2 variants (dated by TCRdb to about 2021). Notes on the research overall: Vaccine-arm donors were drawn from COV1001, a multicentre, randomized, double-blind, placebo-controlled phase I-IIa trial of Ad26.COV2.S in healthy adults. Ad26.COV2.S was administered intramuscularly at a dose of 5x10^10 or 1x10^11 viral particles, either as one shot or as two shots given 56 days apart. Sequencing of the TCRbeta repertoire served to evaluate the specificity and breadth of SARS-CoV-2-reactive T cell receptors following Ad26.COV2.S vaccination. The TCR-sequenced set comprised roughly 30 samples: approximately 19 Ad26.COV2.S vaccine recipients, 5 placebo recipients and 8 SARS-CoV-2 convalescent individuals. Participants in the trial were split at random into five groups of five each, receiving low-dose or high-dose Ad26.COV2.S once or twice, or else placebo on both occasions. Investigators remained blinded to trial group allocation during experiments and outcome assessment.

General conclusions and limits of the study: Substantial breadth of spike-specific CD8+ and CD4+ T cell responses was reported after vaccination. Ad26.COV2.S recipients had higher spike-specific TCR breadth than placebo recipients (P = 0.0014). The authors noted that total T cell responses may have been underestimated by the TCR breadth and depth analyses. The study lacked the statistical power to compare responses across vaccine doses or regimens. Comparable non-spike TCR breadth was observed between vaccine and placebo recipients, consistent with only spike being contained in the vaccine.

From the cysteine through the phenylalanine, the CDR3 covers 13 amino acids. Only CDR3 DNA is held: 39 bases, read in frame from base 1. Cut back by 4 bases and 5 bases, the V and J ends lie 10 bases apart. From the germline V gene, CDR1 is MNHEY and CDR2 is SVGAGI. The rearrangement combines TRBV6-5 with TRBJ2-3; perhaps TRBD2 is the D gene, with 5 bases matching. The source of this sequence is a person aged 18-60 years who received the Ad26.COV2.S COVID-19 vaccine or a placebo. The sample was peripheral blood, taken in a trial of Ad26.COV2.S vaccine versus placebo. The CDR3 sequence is CASSSPGIDTQYF. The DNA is TGTGCCAGCAGTTCCCCGGGGATAGATACGCAGTATTTT.